Shown below are 29 T cell receptor beta chains from a single sample sequenced in a study of molecular identifiers for immune sequencing clone quantification. TCRdb passed the PCR reads through MiXCR, listing each CDR3 protein once. Of some 680,000 distinct CDR3 sequences listed, roughly 23% are singletons. The sequenced sample consisted of naive CD8+ T cells from blood, with Jurkat cell RNA spiked in. Subset here: FACS-sorted CD8+CD4-CCR7+CD45RA+ naive T cells. The receptors shown here come from a human donor in good health. Some libraries in this study had Jurkat cell RNA spiked in.

In its sample, this clonotype was seen many times. The chain uses TRBV27 and TRBJ1-1, with 12 nucleotides matching TRBD1. This CDR3 spans 18 amino acids. Germline-derived CDR1 and CDR2 are MNHEY and SMNVEV (reference sequence). The V segment lost 0 bases and the J segment 4 bases; nucleotides outside the gene matches: 9. For the CDR3, the DNA is TGTGCCAGCAGTTTATCCCTCGGGACAGGGGGCAGAGGCACTGAAGCTTTCTTT. Amino acid sequence: CASSLSLGTGGRGTEAFF.

This clonotype was seen repeatedly, ten times or more. The chain uses TRBV6-5 and TRBJ2-7; the D is unclear. The germline V and J ends were trimmed by 4 bases and 1 base, with 5 bases remaining between them. Germline V gene lookup returns CDR1 MNHEY and CDR2 SVGAGI. The CDR3 contains 12 residues. The CDR3 coding sequence is TGTGCCAGCAGTTCGAAGTCCTACGAGCAGTACTTC. This encodes CASSSKSYEQYF.

Worth noting for this clonotype: Since a much larger clone is just one base distant, this may be a read error. J is TRBJ2-3 and V is TRBV5-3; unclear D gene. TRBV5-3 is recorded as an ORF, its role being uncertain. The CDR3 is 14 residues long. The ends were cut back, 10 bases at V and 5 bases at J, with 20 bases in the middle. In nucleotides, the CDR3 is TGTGCCGGCAGCCCGGCATCTAGTGAAGATACGCAGTATTTT. Protein sequence: CAGSPASSEDTQYF.

This clonotype was seen ten or more times. This chain links TRBV25-1 with TRBJ1-1, with D maybe TRBD1 (6 bases). CDR1 MGHDK and CDR2 SYGVNS come from the germline V gene. The CDR3 sequence is 15 residues long. Trimming pared 4 bases from V and 0 bases from J, leaving 12 bases between. The CDR3 nucleotides read TGTGCCAGCAGTGGGACAGATCTTATGAACACTGAAGCTTTCTTT. This sequence encodes CASSGTDLMNTEAFF.

Remarks on this clonotype: Lacking the conserved final phenylalanine or tryptophan, this CDR3 likely reflects a read error. This chain links TRBV4-3 with TRBJ2-1; 9 nucleotides match TRBD1. This CDR3 spans 16 amino acids. V dropped 1 base and J dropped 7; count of bases not matched to a gene: 8. Germline V CDR1 and CDR2: LGHNA, YSLEER. The CDR3 sequence is CASSQGGTGLWNEQFI. Here the CDR3 DNA reads TGCGCCAGCAGCCAAGGAGGGACAGGGCTTTGGAATGAGCAGTTCATC.

This rearrangement joins TRBV7-9 to TRBJ2-1; the D call may be TRBD1 or TRBD2 (5 bases each). Trimming pared 8 bases from V and 4 bases from J, leaving 15 bases between. This CDR3 is built from 14 residues. Germline CDR1 is SEHNR and CDR2 is FQNEAQ (reference sequence). CDR3: CASQQGDTYNEQFF. Here the CDR3 DNA reads TGTGCCAGCCAGCAGGGAGATACTTACAATGAGCAGTTCTTC.

This clonotype was observed at least ten times. This sequence joins TRBV27 and TRBJ1-5; no reliable D call. The CDR3 extends over 15 amino acids. Germline values: CDR1 MNHEY, CDR2 SMNVEV (reference sequence). V gave up 2 bases and J gave up 5 bases, with 13 bases separating them. The DNA for the CDR3 is TGTGCCAGCAGTTTAGGCGGAGGTGGCGATCAGCCCCAGCATTTT. Protein sequence: CASSLGGGGDQPQHF.

This clonotype has at least ten counts. V usage is TRBV28 and J usage is TRBJ2-7; 8 nucleotides align to TRBD1. The CDR3 is 16 residues long. V was clipped by 7 bases and J by 2 bases; unmatched bases: 13. In germline, CDR1 is MDHEN, CDR2 SYDVKM. This CDR3 is CASNQPTGAAPYEQYF. CDR3 bases: TGTGCCAGCAACCAACCGACAGGGGCCGCCCCCTACGAGCAGTACTTC.

This clonotype was seen only a few times. This chain links TRBV5-4 with TRBJ2-5, with 7 positions matching TRBD2. The germline gives CDR1 SGHNT, CDR2 YYREEE (reference sequence). V lost 5 bases, J lost 4 bases, and 11 bases stayed unmatched. The CDR3 has 15 amino acids. The CDR3 protein is CASSPASGSLETQYF. For the CDR3, the DNA is TGTGCCAGCAGTCCGGCTAGCGGCAGTTTAGAGACCCAGTACTTC.

The table lists this clonotype with many counts. This chain links TRBV9 with TRBJ2-1; D assignment may be TRBD1 or TRBD2 (5 bases each). Trimming stripped 3 bases from V and 6 bases from J, with 13 bases between. The germline gives CDR1 SGDLS, CDR2 YYNGEE. This CDR3 comprises 14 residues. The CDR3 DNA reads as TGTGCCAGCAGCGACCCGGGACCGCTCAATGAGCAGTTCTTC. Its translation is CASSDPGPLNEQFF.

This clonotype was seen at least ten times. The rearrangement links TRBV9 to TRBJ2-7; TRBD1 matches 8 bases. Germline-derived CDR1 and CDR2 are SGDLS and YYNGEE. The CDR3 loop spans 14 amino acids. V was clipped by 4 bases and J by 6 bases; unmatched bases: 9. DNA for the CDR3: TGTGCCAGCAGCCCGACAAGGACAGGGCCCGAGCAGTACTTC. Amino acid sequence: CASSPTRTGPEQYF.

As concerns this clonotype: A much more abundant neighbour one base away suggests this may be a read error. The chain links TRBV20-1 to TRBJ2-4; D is possibly TRBD2 (5 bases). The J call may not be correct, given that the DNA end is closer to TRBJ2-7. Per the germline V gene, CDR1 is DFQATT and CDR2 is SNEGSKA (reference sequence). The CDR3 is made up of 13 amino acids. This chain's CDR3 is CSAGSTYSYEQYF. In DNA form, the CDR3 reads TGCAGTGCTGGGAGTACCTACTCCTACGAGCAGTACTTC.

On this clonotype itself: Germline is not matched at one junction end, which may reflect a read error. V and J are TRBV7-9 and TRBJ1-1, with D maybe TRBD1 (6 bases). Germline V lookup: CDR1 SEHNR, CDR2 FQNEAQ (reference sequence). The CDR3 loop spans 12 amino acids. This CDR3 reads CASSLGGTVAFF. The CDR3 DNA is TGTGCCAGCAGCTTGGGGGGCACTGTAGCTTTCTTT.

This clonotype was observed a few times. V gene TRBV11-2 combines with J gene TRBJ2-1, with 8 bases matching TRBD1. The CDR3 is 17 amino acids. CDR1 and CDR2 (germline): SGHAT, FQNNGV. The trim removed 1 base at V and 8 bases at J, leaving 13 bases unmatched. The CDR3 is CASSLGAGGAFRDEQFF. DNA for the CDR3: TGTGCCAGCAGCTTAGGGGCAGGGGGCGCATTTAGGGATGAGCAGTTCTTC.

The sample holds a few counts of this clonotype. Mismatch with germline at one junction end may stem from a read error. The chain combines TRBV12-3 or TRBV12-4 with TRBJ2-7; TRBD1 or TRBD2 may be the D gene (6 bases each). The CDR3 contains 17 residues. The CDR3 sequence: CASSLATGTPGVGEQYF. The CDR3 coding sequence is TGTGCCAGCAGCTTAGCCACCGGGACACCGGGGGTGGGCGAGCAGTACTTC.

This clonotype has just a few counts. The chain joins TRBV20-1 to TRBJ2-5, with TRBD2 matching 7 bases. There are 19 residues in the CDR3. Germline V gives CDR1 DFQATT, CDR2 SNEGSKA (reference sequence). Trimming cost V 4 bases and J 0 bases; bases outside gene matches: 20. This CDR3 is CSATGEGGLPLYNQETQYF. The CDR3, as DNA: TGCAGTGCTACAGGAGAGGGAGGGCTCCCCCTTTACAACCAAGAGACCCAGTACTTC.

As regards this clonotype: A clone one base away is much larger, so this may be a read error. V usage is TRBV3-1 and J usage is TRBJ2-2, with D maybe TRBD2 (5 bases). The CDR3 has 17 amino acids. V lost 0 bases, J lost 0 bases, and 11 bases lay in between. From germline, CDR1 is LGHDT and CDR2 YNNKEL (reference sequence). CDR3 DNA sequence: TGTGCCAGCAGCCAAGAGGGTCAAGCGGCGAACACCGGGGAGCTGTTTTTT. This sequence encodes CASSQEGQAANTGELFF.

This clonotype has just a few counts. The J gene is TRBJ2-2, the V gene TRBV4-3; 9 positions match TRBD2. The CDR3 runs 18 residues. Per the germline V gene, CDR1 is LGHNA and CDR2 is YSLEER. V gave up 2 bases and J gave up 7 bases; unmatched junction bases: 14. Written as DNA, the CDR3 is TGCGCCAGCAGCCAATCACCGGGAGGAGCGGGGGGTTACGGGGAGCTGTTTTTT. Amino acid sequence: CASSQSPGGAGGYGELFF.

This clonotype was found many times. This chain links TRBV6-1 with TRBJ1-1; D unclear. The CDR3 spans 15 residues. The V and J ends lost 1 base and 4 bases respectively, with 13 bases between them. Germline V gene data show CDR1 as MNHNS and CDR2 as SASEGT. The CDR3 DNA sequence: TGTGCCAGCAGTGAAGTGGCATTCCGGGGCACTGAAGCTTTCTTT. This codes for CASSEVAFRGTEAFF.

This clonotype came up many times. This sequence joins TRBV2 and TRBJ1-2, with a weak D call TRBD1 (5 bases). The CDR3 is made up of 11 amino acids. CDR1 is SNHLY, CDR2 FYNNEI, per germline. V was pared by 6 bases and J by 3 bases, with 5 bases between. CDR3 amino acids: CASSRDYGYTF. CDR3 nucleotides: TGTGCCAGCAGCAGGGACTATGGCTACACCTTC.

V usage is TRBV13 and J usage is TRBJ2-1; TRBD1 matches 8 bases. V was pared by 2 bases and J by 5 bases, with 5 bases of the junction left unmatched. From germline, CDR1 is PRHDT and CDR2 FYEKMQ (reference sequence). The CDR3 consists of 15 residues. DNA for the CDR3: TGTGCCAGCAGCTTATTCCAGGGGGCCCACAATGAGCAGTTCTTC. Its protein product is CASSLFQGAHNEQFF.

This clonotype was seen more than once but under ten times. This could be a read error, since a much larger clone is one nucleotide away. The chain employs TRBV18 and TRBJ1-1; D call uncertain. Germline loops: CDR1 KGHSH, CDR2 LQKENI. V shed 1 base and J shed 4 bases, with 22 bases lying between them. This CDR3 contains 18 residues. CDR3 DNA sequence: TGTGCCAGCTCACCACTACAGAGACCGAGTACCGTGGGCACTGAAGCTTTCTTT. It specifies CASSPLQRPSTVGTEAFF. Full variable domain (rest looked up from reference TRBV18 and TRBJ1-1): NAGVMQNPRHLVRRRGQEARLRCSPMKGHSHVYWYRQLPEEGLKFMVYLQKENIIDESGMPKERFSAEFPKEGPSILRIQQVVRGDSAAYFCASSPLQRPSTVGTEAFFGQGTRLTVV.

This rearrangement joins TRBV28 to TRBJ1-5; TRBD1 aligns across 12 bases. After removal of 4 bases from V and 3 bases from J, the junction contained 7 bases not matched to a gene. Germline lookup yields CDR1 MDHEN and CDR2 SYDVKM. This CDR3 is 17 amino acids long. The CDR3 is CASSWDRGLAANQPQHF. The CDR3 DNA is TGTGCCAGCAGTTGGGACAGGGGGCTCGCTGCCAATCAGCCCCAGCATTTT.

This clonotype was detected many times. The V gene is TRBV4-3, the J gene TRBJ1-1, with D hard to call. The CDR3 runs 16 residues. The V and J ends lost 0 bases and 5 bases respectively, with 16 bases between them. Germline CDR1 and CDR2: LGHNA and YSLEER. The CDR3 reads CASSQEGPTGITEAFF. CDR3 nucleotide sequence: TGCGCCAGCAGCCAAGAGGGCCCTACCGGTATTACTGAAGCTTTCTTT.

This clonotype has at least ten counts. This chain links TRBV11-2 with TRBJ2-7; TRBD1 matches at 10 bases. The J segment lost 10 bases and the V segment lost 5 bases, leaving 11 bases of the junction unmatched. CDR1 is SGHAT, CDR2 FQNNGV, per germline. The CDR3 extends over 14 amino acids. CDR3 nucleotide sequence: TGTGCCAGCAGCATTCCGGGACAGGGGATGGAACAGTACTTC. It translates to CASSIPGQGMEQYF.

There are many counts of this clonotype. This chain connects TRBV28 to TRBJ1-2, with D possibly being TRBD1 (6 bases). The CDR3 is 16 residues long. V lost 4 bases and J 4 bases, leaving 19 bases between the germline ends. Germline CDR1 reads MDHEN; CDR2 reads SYDVKM. The CDR3 DNA reads TGTGCCAGCAGTTCCCAAAACAGGGTACTAATCTATGGCTACACCTTC. Translated, it gives CASSSQNRVLIYGYTF.

This clonotype turned up a few times. The chain joins TRBV12-3 or TRBV12-4 to TRBJ2-3; the D is unclear. CDR3 length: 14 amino acids. V lost 1 base and J lost 2, with 7 bases in between. The CDR3 here is CASSLGVPTDTQYF. CDR3 DNA: TGTGCCAGCAGTTTAGGGGTCCCCACAGATACGCAGTATTTT.

The table lists this clonotype with a few counts. The chain couples TRBV15 to TRBJ2-7; TRBD1 matches at 10 bases. The CDR3 covers 18 residues. Per the germline V gene, CDR1 is LNHNV and CDR2 is YYDKDF (reference sequence). V lost 0 bases, J lost 4 bases, and 12 bases stayed unmatched. The CDR3 is CATSRDLWGTGDDYEQYF. The CDR3 DNA reads TGTGCCACCAGCAGAGATCTATGGGGGACAGGGGACGATTACGAGCAGTACTTC.

This clonotype appeared a few times. This sequence joins TRBV14 and TRBJ1-2, with 7 bases lining up with TRBD1. From germline, CDR1 is SGHDN and CDR2 FVKESK. V trimming: 0 bases; J trimming: 5 bases; junction bases outside the gene matches: 3. The CDR3 runs 14 residues. The CDR3 sequence: CASSQETTGYGYTF. CDR3 sequence (DNA): TGTGCCAGCAGCCAAGAGACGACAGGGTATGGCTACACCTTC.